The clone carrying this T cell receptor (beta chain) showed up many times. This specimen comes from a study of T cell repertoires in cytomegalovirus infection. Turning to the study itself: TCR beta signatures that were public indicated CMV infection and matching HLA type.

V shed 5 bases, J shed 5 bases, and the junction held 10 bases outside the gene matches. The CDR3 has 15 residues. Germline V gene sequence: CDR1 SEHNR, CDR2 FQNEAQ (reference sequence). A single record per CDR3 protein comes from TCRdb applying MiXCR to the reads. The data contain hundreds of thousands of distinct CDR3 sequences, about a sixth of them singletons. The TCR originated in a human donor in good health (CMV status not recorded). Some clones in this sample may be carry-over from other donors' samples. This chain links TRBV7-9 with TRBJ2-7, with 9 bases matching TRBD1. The sequencing input was PBMCs. CDR3 amino acids: CASSPRWDRAHEQYF. Here the CDR3 DNA reads TGTGCCAGCAGCCCCCGTTGGGACAGGGCCCACGAGCAGTACTTC.